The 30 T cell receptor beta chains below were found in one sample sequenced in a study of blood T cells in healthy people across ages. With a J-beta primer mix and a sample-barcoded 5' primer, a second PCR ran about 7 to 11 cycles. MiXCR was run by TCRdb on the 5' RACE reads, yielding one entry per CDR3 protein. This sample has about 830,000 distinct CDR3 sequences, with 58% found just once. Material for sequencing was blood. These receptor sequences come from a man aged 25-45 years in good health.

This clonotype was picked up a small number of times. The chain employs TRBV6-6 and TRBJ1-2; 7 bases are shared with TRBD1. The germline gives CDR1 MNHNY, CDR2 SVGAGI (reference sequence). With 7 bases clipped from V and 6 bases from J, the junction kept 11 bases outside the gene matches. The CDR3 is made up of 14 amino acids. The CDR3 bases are TGTGCCAGCACCACAGGGGCCTCCCTTCATGGCTACACCTTC. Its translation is CASTTGASLHGYTF.

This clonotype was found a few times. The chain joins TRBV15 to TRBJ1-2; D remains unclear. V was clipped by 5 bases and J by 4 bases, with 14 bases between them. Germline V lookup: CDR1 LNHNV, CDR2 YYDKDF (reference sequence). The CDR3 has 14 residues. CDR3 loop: CATSARAEFYGYTF. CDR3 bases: TGTGCCACCAGCGCCCGCGCGGAGTTCTATGGCTACACCTTC. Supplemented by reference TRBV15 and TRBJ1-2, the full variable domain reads DAMVIQNPRYQVTQFGKPVTLSCSQTLNHNVMYWYQQKSSQAPKLLFHYYDKDFNNEADTPDNFQSRRPNTSFCFLDIRSPGLGDTAMYLCATSARAEFYGYTFGSGTRLTVV.

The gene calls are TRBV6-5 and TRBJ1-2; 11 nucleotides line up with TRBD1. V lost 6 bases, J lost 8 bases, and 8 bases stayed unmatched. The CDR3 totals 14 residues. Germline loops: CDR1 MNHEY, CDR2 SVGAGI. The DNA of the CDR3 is TGTGCCAGCAGACCAGGACAGGGGGCGCGAGGCTACACCTTC. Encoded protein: CASRPGQGARGYTF.

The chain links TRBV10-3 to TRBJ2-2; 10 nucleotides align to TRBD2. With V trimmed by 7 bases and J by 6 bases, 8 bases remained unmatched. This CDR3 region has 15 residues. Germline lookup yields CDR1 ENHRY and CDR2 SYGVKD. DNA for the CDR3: TGTGCCATCAACCCGCTAGCGGGAGACTCCGGGGAGCTGTTTTTT. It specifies CAINPLAGDSGELFF.

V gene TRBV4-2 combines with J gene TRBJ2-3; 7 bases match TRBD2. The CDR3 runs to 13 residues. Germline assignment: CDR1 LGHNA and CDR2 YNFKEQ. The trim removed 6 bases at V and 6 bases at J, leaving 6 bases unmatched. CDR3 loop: CASSQMGGDTQYF. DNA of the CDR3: TGTGCCAGCAGTCAAATGGGAGGGGATACGCAGTATTTT.

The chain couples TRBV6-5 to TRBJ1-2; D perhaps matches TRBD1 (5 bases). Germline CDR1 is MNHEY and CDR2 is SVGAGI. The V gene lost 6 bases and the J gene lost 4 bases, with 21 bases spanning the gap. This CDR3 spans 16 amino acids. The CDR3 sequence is CASSHDVGAETYGYTF. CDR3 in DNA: TGTGCCAGCAGCCATGACGTAGGGGCCGAGACCTATGGCTACACCTTC.

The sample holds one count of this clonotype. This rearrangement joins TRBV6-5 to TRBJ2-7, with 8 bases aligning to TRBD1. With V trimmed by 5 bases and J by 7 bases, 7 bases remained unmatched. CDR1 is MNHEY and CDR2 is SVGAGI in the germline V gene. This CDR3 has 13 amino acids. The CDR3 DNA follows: TGTGCCAGCAGTAAACAGGGGGTGAGTGAGCAGTACTTC. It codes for CASSKQGVSEQYF.

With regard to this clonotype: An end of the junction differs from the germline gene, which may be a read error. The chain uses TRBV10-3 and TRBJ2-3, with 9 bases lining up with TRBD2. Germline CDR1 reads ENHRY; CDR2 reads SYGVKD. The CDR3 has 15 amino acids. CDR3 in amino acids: CAIREWTSGTDTQYF. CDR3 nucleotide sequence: TGTGCCATCAGGGAGTGGACTAGCGGCACAGATACGCAGTATTTT.

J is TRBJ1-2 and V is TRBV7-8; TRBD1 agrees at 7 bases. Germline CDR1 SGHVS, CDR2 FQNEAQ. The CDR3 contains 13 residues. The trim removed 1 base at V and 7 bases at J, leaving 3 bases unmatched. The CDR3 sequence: CASSLEAGGGYTF. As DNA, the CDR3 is TGTGCCAGCAGCTTAGAGGCAGGGGGTGGCTACACCTTC.

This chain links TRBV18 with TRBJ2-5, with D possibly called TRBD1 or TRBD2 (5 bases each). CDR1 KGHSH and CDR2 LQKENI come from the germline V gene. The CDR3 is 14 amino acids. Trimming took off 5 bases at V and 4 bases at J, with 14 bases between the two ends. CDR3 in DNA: TGTGCCAGCTCAACCGGGGCCCTAGTAGAGACCCAGTACTTC. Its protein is CASSTGALVETQYF.

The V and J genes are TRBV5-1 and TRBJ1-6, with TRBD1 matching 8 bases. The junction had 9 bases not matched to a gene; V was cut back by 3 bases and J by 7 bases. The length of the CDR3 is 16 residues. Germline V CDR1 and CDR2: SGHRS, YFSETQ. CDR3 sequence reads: CASSWTIDRGNSPLHF. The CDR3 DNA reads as TGCGCCAGCAGCTGGACTATCGACAGGGGAAATTCACCCCTCCACTTT.

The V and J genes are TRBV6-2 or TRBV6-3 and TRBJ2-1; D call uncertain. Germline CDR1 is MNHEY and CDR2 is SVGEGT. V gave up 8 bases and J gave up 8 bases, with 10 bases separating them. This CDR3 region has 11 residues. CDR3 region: CASAEVYEQFF. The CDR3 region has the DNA TGTGCCAGCGCCGAAGTATATGAGCAGTTCTTC.

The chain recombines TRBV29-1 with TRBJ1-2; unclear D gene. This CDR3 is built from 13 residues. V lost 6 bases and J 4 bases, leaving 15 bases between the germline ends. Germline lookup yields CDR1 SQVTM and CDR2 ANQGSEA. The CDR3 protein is CSVLDEAPYGYTF. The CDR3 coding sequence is TGCAGCGTCCTCGACGAGGCCCCCTATGGCTACACCTTC.

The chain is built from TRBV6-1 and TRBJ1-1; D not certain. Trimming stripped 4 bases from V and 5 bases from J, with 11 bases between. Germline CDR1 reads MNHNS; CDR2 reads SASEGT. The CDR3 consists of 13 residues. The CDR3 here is CASSGLGGTEAFF. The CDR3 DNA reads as TGTGCCAGCAGTGGACTTGGTGGGACTGAAGCTTTCTTT.

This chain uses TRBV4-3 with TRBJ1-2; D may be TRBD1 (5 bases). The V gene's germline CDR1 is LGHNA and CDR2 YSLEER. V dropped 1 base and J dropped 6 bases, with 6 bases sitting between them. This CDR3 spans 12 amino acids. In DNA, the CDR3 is TGCGCCAGCAGCCAAGGACAGCATGGCTACACCTTC. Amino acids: CASSQGQHGYTF.

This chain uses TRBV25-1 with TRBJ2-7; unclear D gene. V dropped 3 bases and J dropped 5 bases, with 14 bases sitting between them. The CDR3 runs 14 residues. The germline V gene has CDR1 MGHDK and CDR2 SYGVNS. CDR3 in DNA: TGTGCCAGCAGTGACCCCCACCCCAAAGACGAGCAGTACTTC. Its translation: CASSDPHPKDEQYF.

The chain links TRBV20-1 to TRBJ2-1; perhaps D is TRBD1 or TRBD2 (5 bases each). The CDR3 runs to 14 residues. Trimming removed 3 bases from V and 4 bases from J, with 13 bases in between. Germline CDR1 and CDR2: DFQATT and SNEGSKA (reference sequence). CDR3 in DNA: TGCAGTGCTAGTAGGGACCACTTTTACAATGAGCAGTTCTTC. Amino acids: CSASRDHFYNEQFF.

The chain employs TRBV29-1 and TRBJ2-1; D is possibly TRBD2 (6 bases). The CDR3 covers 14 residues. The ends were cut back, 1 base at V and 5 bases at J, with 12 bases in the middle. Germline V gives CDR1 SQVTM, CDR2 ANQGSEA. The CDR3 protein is CSVEVPAGNNEQFF. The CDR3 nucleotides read TGCAGCGTTGAAGTACCGGCGGGAAACAATGAGCAGTTCTTC.

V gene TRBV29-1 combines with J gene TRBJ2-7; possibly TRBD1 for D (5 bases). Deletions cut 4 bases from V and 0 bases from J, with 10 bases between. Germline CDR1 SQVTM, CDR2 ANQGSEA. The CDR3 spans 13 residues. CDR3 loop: CSVAKTASYEQYF. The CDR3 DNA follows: TGCAGCGTTGCCAAGACAGCCTCCTACGAGCAGTACTTC.

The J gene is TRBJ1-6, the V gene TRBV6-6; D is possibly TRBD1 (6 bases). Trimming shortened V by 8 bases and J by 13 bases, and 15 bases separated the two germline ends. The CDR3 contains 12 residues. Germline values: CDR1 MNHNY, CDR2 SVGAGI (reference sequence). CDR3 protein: CASGYRDGPLHF. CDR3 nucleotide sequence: TGTGCCAGCGGCTACAGGGACGGGCCCCTCCACTTT.

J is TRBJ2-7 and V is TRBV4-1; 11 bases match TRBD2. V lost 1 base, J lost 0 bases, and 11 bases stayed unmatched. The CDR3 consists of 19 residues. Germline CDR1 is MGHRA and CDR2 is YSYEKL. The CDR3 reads CASSQVWGLAADDSYEQYF. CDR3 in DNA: TGCGCCAGCAGCCAAGTGTGGGGACTAGCGGCTGACGACTCCTACGAGCAGTACTTC.

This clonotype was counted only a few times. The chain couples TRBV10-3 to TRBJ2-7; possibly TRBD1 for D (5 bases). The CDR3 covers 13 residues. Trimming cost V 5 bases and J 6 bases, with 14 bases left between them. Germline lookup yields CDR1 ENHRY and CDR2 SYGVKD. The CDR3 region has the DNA TGTGCCATCAGTTCCAGGGAATTGAGCGAGCAGTACTTC. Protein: CAISSRELSEQYF.

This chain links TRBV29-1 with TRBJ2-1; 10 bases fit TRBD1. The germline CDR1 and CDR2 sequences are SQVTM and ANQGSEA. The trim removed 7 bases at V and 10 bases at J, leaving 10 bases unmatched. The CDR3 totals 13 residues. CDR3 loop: CSARTGGPREQFF. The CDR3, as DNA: TGCAGCGCGAGGACAGGGGGTCCTCGAGAGCAGTTCTTC.

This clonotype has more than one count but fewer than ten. CDR3 loop: CASSHEVAEGVTKNIQYF. Here the CDR3 DNA reads TGTGCCAGCAGCCATGAGGTGGCGGAGGGGGTGACCAAAAACATTCAGTACTTC. The V call is TRBV4-2, the J call TRBJ2-4; D assignment may be TRBD1 or TRBD2 (6 bases each). Germline V CDR1 and CDR2: LGHNA, YNFKEQ. V lost 3 bases to trimming and J lost 2 bases, with 20 bases between them. CDR3 size: 18 residues.

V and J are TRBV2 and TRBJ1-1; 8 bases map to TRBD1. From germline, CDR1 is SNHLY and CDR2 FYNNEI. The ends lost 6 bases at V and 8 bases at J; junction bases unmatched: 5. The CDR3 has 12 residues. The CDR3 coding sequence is TGTGCCAGCAGCGACAGGGGCCAAGAAGCTTTCTTT. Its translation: CASSDRGQEAFF.

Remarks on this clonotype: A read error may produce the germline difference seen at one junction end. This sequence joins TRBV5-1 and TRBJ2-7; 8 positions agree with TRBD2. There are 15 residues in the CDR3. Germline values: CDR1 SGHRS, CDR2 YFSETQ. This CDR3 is CASTRGGPESYEQYF. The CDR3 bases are TGTGCCAGCACCCGGGGGGGACCAGAGTCCTACGAGCAGTACTTC.

The CDR3 DNA sequence: TGCAGTGCTATCCCCACTAGCGGGGGAATCTACGAGCAGTACTTC. It encodes CSAIPTSGGIYEQYF. The J gene is TRBJ2-5, the V gene TRBV20-1, with 11 positions matching TRBD2. The DNA end lines up better with TRBJ2-7; the J call may be wrong. The germline V gene encodes CDR1 DFQATT and CDR2 SNEGSKA (reference sequence). There are 15 residues in the CDR3.

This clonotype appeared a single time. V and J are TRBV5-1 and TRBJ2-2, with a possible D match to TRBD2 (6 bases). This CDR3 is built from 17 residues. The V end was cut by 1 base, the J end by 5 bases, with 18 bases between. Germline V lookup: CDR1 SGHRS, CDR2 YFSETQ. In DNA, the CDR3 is TGCGCCAGCAGCTTGCGTGCTTCGGGAGTCGTGACCGGGGAGCTGTTTTTT. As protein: CASSLRASGVVTGELFF.

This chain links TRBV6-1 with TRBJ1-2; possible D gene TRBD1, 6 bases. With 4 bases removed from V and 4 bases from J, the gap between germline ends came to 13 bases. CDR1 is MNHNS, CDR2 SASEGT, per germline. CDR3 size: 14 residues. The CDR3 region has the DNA TGTGCCAGCAGTGGGACAGCTCCTTCCTATGGCTACACCTTC. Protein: CASSGTAPSYGYTF.

The CDR3 DNA sequence: TGTGCCAGCAGTCCATATACAGGGACATACGAGCAGTACTTC. Its translation: CASSPYTGTYEQYF. The V and J genes are TRBV6-6 and TRBJ2-7; D may be TRBD1 (6 bases). CDR1 is MNHNY, CDR2 SVGAGI, per germline (reference sequence). Trimming stripped 5 bases from V and 4 bases from J, with 15 bases between. This CDR3 has 14 residues.